These 22 T cell receptor beta chains came from one sample sequenced in a study of multiple sclerosis patients with progressive multifocal leukoencephalopathy. The sample's time point: time of PML onset. The table came from immunoSEQ multiplex PCR; TCRdb's copy has only in-frame clones and leaves some out. The repertoire includes over 25,000 clones, roughly 87% of them detected once, and 3.2% sits in the top ten. The sample in question was PBMCs, obtained from a patient treated with natalizumab. These receptors came from a human donor with progressive multifocal leukoencephalopathy.

The chain is built from TRBV7-8 and TRBJ2-1, with 14 positions matching TRBD2. This CDR3 is 16 amino acids long. V gave up 5 bases and J gave up 7 bases; unmatched junction bases: 7. The V gene's germline CDR1 is SGHVS and CDR2 FQNEAQ. The CDR3 bases are TGTGCCAGCAGCCCGAGACTAGCGGGAGGGCTTAATGAGCAGTTCTTC. Protein: CASSPRLAGGLNEQFF.

The chain combines TRBV5-1 with TRBJ2-5, with D possibly being TRBD1 (6 bases). V lost 0 bases and J lost 0, with 6 bases in between. Germline CDR1 SGHRS, CDR2 YFSETQ. This CDR3 is 14 amino acids long. The CDR3 DNA reads TGCGCCAGCAGCTTGGCAGGGGACCAAGAGACCCAGTACTTC. This translates into CASSLAGDQETQYF.

About this clone itself: This same CDR3 is encoded by further DNA sequences in the sample. The CDR3 nucleotides are TGCAGCGTCCTTGGAGGGGTAACCTCTGGGGCCAACGTCCTGACTTTC. Translating gives CSVLGGVTSGANVLTF. The chain employs TRBV29-1 and TRBJ2-6, with D possibly TRBD2 on 6 matching bases. The ends were cut back, 6 bases at V and 0 bases at J, with 15 bases in the middle. Germline CDR1 reads SQVTM; CDR2 reads ANQGSEA. The CDR3 has 16 amino acids. Using reference TRBV29-1 and TRBJ2-6 for the parts outside the CDR3, the full variable domain is SAVISQKPSRDICQRGTSLTIQCQVDSQVTMMFWYRQQPGQSLTLIATANQGSEATYESGFVIDKFPISRPNLTFSTLTVSNMSPEDSSIYLCSVLGGVTSGANVLTFGAGSRLTVL.

The chain joins TRBV11-2 to TRBJ1-2; 12 bases are a match to TRBD1. V gave up 5 bases and J gave up 5 bases; unmatched junction bases: 6. Germline CDR1 SGHAT, CDR2 FQNNGV. CDR3 length: 15 amino acids. The CDR3 is CASSRGQGAPYGYTF. The CDR3 DNA follows: TGTGCCAGCAGCCGGGGACAGGGGGCACCGTATGGCTACACCTTC.

This clone came up a few times. This chain links TRBV2 with TRBJ2-6, with D uncertain. CDR1 SNHLY and CDR2 FYNNEI come from the germline V gene. V shed 3 bases and J shed 0 bases, with 0 bases lying between them. The CDR3 loop spans 13 amino acids. As DNA, the CDR3 is TGTGCCAGCAGTGACTCTGGGGCCAACGTCCTGACTTTC. This sequence encodes CASSDSGANVLTF. The full variable domain, with the rest looked up from reference TRBV2 and TRBJ2-6, is EPEVTQTPSHQVTQMGQEVILRCVPISNHLYFYWYRQILGQKVEFLVSFYNNEISEKSEIFDDQFSVERPDGSNFTLKIRSTKLEDSAMYFCASSDSGANVLTFGAGSRLTVL.

The rearrangement links TRBV18 to TRBJ2-7; D remains unclear. V lost 2 bases and J lost 6, with 8 bases in between. Per the germline V gene, CDR1 is KGHSH and CDR2 is LQKENI. There are 12 residues in the CDR3. The CDR3 is CASSPTMGEQYF. CDR3 nucleotide sequence: TGTGCCAGCTCACCAACGATGGGCGAGCAGTACTTC.

The V and J genes are TRBV7-3 and TRBJ2-3; D possibly uses TRBD1 or TRBD2 (5 bases each). This CDR3 region has 14 residues. The V end was cut by 5 bases, the J end by 3 bases, with 12 bases between. CDR1 and CDR2 (germline): SGHTA, FQGTGA. The CDR3 bases are TGTGCCAGCAGCCCGGGACCTGGTACAGATACGCAGTATTTT. Amino acids: CASSPGPGTDTQYF.

The V gene is TRBV2, the J gene TRBJ2-3; 9 nucleotides align to TRBD2. The germline CDR1 and CDR2 sequences are SNHLY and FYNNEI. The CDR3 totals 15 residues. The J segment lost 1 base and the V segment lost 7 bases, leaving 6 bases of the junction unmatched. The CDR3 DNA reads as TGTGCCAGCAAGTTGAAGCGGGAGGGCACAGATACGCAGTATTTT. This gives the protein CASKLKREGTDTQYF.

The chain carries TRBV5-6 and TRBJ2-7; D perhaps matches TRBD1 (6 bases). Germline loops: CDR1 SGHDT, CDR2 YYEEEE. V shed 4 bases and J shed 3 bases, with 11 bases lying between them. The CDR3 is 13 amino acids. CDR3 region: CASSTQQGYEQYF. For the CDR3, the DNA is TGTGCCAGCAGCACACAACAGGGCTACGAGCAGTACTTC. The complete variable domain, with remaining parts taken from reference TRBV5-6 and TRBJ2-7, reads DAGVTQSPTHLIKTRGQQVTLRCSPKSGHDTVSWYQQALGQGPQFIFQYYEEEERQRGNFPDRFSGHQFPNYSSELNVNALLLGDSALYLCASSTQQGYEQYFGPGTRLTVT.

This clone appeared a single time. Additional DNA sequences in this sample encode the identical CDR3. The chain uses TRBV19 and TRBJ2-7, with D perhaps TRBD2 (6 bases). This CDR3 is built from 14 residues. V was pared by 6 bases and J by 3 bases, with 15 bases between. Germline values: CDR1 LNHDA, CDR2 SQIVND (reference sequence). DNA of the CDR3: TGTGCCAGTAGCTTCCCGGGACTTGGCTACGAGCAGTACTTC. Translating gives CASSFPGLGYEQYF. The full variable domain, its missing parts supplied by reference TRBV19 and TRBJ2-7, is DGGITQSPKYLFRKEGQNVTLSCEQNLNHDAMYWYRQDPGQGLRLIYYSQIVNDFQKGDIAEGYSVSREKKESFPLTVTSAQKNPTAFYLCASSFPGLGYEQYFGPGTRLTVT.

J is TRBJ2-1 and V is TRBV2, with D possibly matching TRBD1 (6 bases). CDR3 size: 15 residues. The V end was cut by 2 bases, the J end by 6 bases, with 14 bases between. Germline V gene sequence: CDR1 SNHLY, CDR2 FYNNEI. The CDR3 reads CASSEQGSVGNEQFF. CDR3 in DNA: TGTGCCAGCAGTGAACAGGGGTCAGTTGGCAATGAGCAGTTCTTC.

The chain couples TRBV5-8 to TRBJ1-4; D not resolved. The germline CDR1 and CDR2 sequences are SGHTS and YDEGEE. Trimming removed 4 bases at V and 0 bases at J, with 10 bases between. The CDR3 length is 15 residues. The CDR3, as DNA: TGTGCCAGCAGCCCCTATCTTACAACTAATGAAAAACTGTTTTTT. Protein product: CASSPYLTTNEKLFF.

CDR3 amino acids: CASSFVRIPHPEAFF. DNA for the CDR3: TGTGCCAGCAGCTTTGTACGTATCCCTCACCCTGAAGCTTTCTTT. V gene TRBV7-8 combines with J gene TRBJ1-1; no clear D. Germline-derived CDR1 and CDR2 are SGHVS and FQNEAQ. With 3 bases removed from V and 6 bases from J, the gap between germline ends came to 17 bases. This CDR3 comprises 15 residues.

This clone was observed a single time. The sample holds other DNA sequences that translate to the same CDR3. This chain links TRBV28 with TRBJ1-5, with a weak D call TRBD1 (6 bases). Germline V gene lookup returns CDR1 MDHEN and CDR2 SYDVKM. With 8 bases removed from V and 7 bases from J, the gap between germline ends came to 12 bases. This CDR3 comprises 12 residues. CDR3: CASGRGGQPQHF. Written as DNA, the CDR3 is TGTGCCAGCGGGAGAGGGGGGCAGCCCCAGCATTTT.

In this sample, this clone turned up once. The V call is TRBV10-1, the J call TRBJ2-3, with 10 bases that match TRBD2. Germline-derived CDR1 and CDR2 are WNHNN and SYGVQD (reference sequence). V was clipped by 6 bases and J by 0 bases; unmatched bases: 3. This CDR3 has 15 residues. The CDR3 DNA is TGCGCCAGCAGCTCGACTAGCGGGAGCACAGATACGCAGTATTTT. This gives the protein CASSSTSGSTDTQYF.

The rearrangement links TRBV23-1 to TRBJ2-7; tentatively, D is TRBD2 (6 bases). TRBV23-1 is an ORF for which the function is uncertain. Trimming took off 4 bases at V and 0 bases at J, with 13 bases between the two ends. The CDR3 covers 15 residues. The CDR3 loop reads CASSRGLMSSYEQYF. CDR3 in DNA: TGCGCCAGCAGTCGGGGACTCATGAGCTCCTACGAGCAGTACTTC.

The rearrangement joins TRBV7-9 to TRBJ2-1, with D possibly matching TRBD2 (6 bases). CDR1 and CDR2 from the germline V gene are SEHNR and FQNEAQ (reference sequence). V gave up 5 bases and J gave up 1 base, with 18 bases separating them. The CDR3 has 17 residues. For the CDR3, the DNA is TGTGCCAGCAGCCCGTTTCCCCTAGCGAGTTCCTACAATGAGCAGTTCTTC. This codes for CASSPFPLASSYNEQFF.

The chain combines TRBV18 with TRBJ2-5; no firm D call. Per germline, CDR1 KGHSH and CDR2 LQKENI. The germline V and J ends were trimmed by 1 base and 1 base, with 13 bases remaining between them. The CDR3 is 16 amino acids. The CDR3 bases are TGTGCCAGCTCACCACGGTGGGGAAACGTCCAAGAGACCCAGTACTTC. Encoded protein: CASSPRWGNVQETQYF.

The genes are TRBV5-1 and TRBJ1-1; maybe TRBD1 (5 bases). The V gene lost 4 bases and the J gene lost 1 base, with 11 bases spanning the gap. The CDR3 spans 14 residues. Looked up from germline, CDR1 is SGHRS and CDR2 is YFSETQ. CDR3 sequence (DNA): TGCGCCAGCAGCCCCAGGGCTCCGAACACTGAAGCTTTCTTT. The encoded protein is CASSPRAPNTEAFF. The full variable domain, its missing parts supplied by reference TRBV5-1 and TRBJ1-1, is KAGVTQTPRYLIKTRGQQVTLSCSPISGHRSVSWYQQTPGQGLQFLFEYFSETQRNKGNFPGRFSGRQFSNSRSEMNVSTLELGDSALYLCASSPRAPNTEAFFGQGTRLTVV.

This clone was observed once. The rearrangement links TRBV5-6 to TRBJ2-7; perhaps D is TRBD1 or TRBD2 (5 bases each). CDR1 is SGHDT and CDR2 is YYEEEE in the germline V gene. There are 15 residues in the CDR3. Trimming cost V 0 bases and J 2 bases, with 12 bases left between them. The CDR3 region has the DNA TGTGCCAGCAGCTTGGGTGGGGGAAGCGCCTACGAGCAGTACTTC. Protein sequence: CASSLGGGSAYEQYF.

The chain is built from TRBV7-9 and TRBJ1-5, with 8 bases that match TRBD1. The V gene end was trimmed by 4 bases and the J gene end by 8 bases; junction bases not matched to a gene: 4. This CDR3 is 13 amino acids long. Looked up from germline, CDR1 is SEHNR and CDR2 is FQNEAQ (reference sequence). The CDR3 loop reads CASSSQGAKPQHF. The CDR3 DNA is TGTGCCAGCAGCTCCCAGGGGGCTAAGCCCCAGCATTTT.

This rearrangement joins TRBV30 to TRBJ2-7; TRBD1 matches 8 bases. J was trimmed by 0 bases and V by 6 bases; bases with no gene match: 7. Looked up from germline, CDR1 is GTSNPN and CDR2 is SVGIG (reference sequence). The CDR3 has 14 amino acids. In DNA, the CDR3 is TGTGCCTGCTCGACAGGGGCTGTCTCCTACGAGCAGTACTTC. Amino acid sequence: CACSTGAVSYEQYF.